These 31 T cell receptor beta chains came from one sample sequenced in a study of T-cell reconstitution after alpha-beta-depleted transplantation in children. Preparation of the TCRbeta library used unique molecular identifiers. TCRdb called the PCR reads again in MiXCR, with one record for every CDR3 protein. The table shows a few hundred thousand distinct CDR3 sequences, with 27% occurring only once. The starting material was PBMCs, obtained before TCRalphabeta/CD19-depleted stem cell transplant. These receptors originate from a boy less than two years old with Wiskott-Aldrich syndrome, due to receive a stem cell transplant.

This clonotype was detected once. This sequence joins TRBV10-3 and TRBJ2-5; no reliable D call. V was trimmed by 3 bases and J by 3 bases, leaving 8 bases between them. The CDR3 consists of 13 residues. Germline V gives CDR1 ENHRY, CDR2 SYGVKD. CDR3 in DNA: TGTGCCATCAGTGAAAAGCAAGAAGAGACCCAGTACTTC. As protein: CAISEKQEETQYF.

This clonotype occurred a few times. The V gene is TRBV2, the J gene TRBJ2-1; TRBD2 matches at 12 bases. The junction had 10 bases not matched to a gene; V was cut back by 6 bases and J by 10 bases. Per the germline V gene, CDR1 is SNHLY and CDR2 is FYNNEI. CDR3 length: 15 residues. CDR3 region: CASRSLAGGRNEQFF. CDR3 sequence (DNA): TGTGCCAGCAGATCACTAGCGGGAGGACGCAACGAGCAGTTCTTC.

V usage is TRBV30 and J usage is TRBJ2-5, with TRBD2 identical over 7 bases. Germline V gene sequence: CDR1 GTSNPN, CDR2 SVGIG (reference sequence). This CDR3 comprises 18 residues. V shed 2 bases, J shed 5 bases, and the junction held 20 bases outside the gene matches. CDR3 sequence reads: CAWSLPRRSLAVWETQYF. CDR3 nucleotide sequence: TGTGCCTGGAGTCTACCCCGTCGAAGTCTAGCGGTTTGGGAGACCCAGTACTTC.

This clonotype was seen only a few times. The chain employs TRBV13 and TRBJ2-7, with 9 bases identical to TRBD2. Unmatched junction bases numbered 8, after V lost 4 bases and J lost 7 bases. The germline gives CDR1 PRHDT, CDR2 FYEKMQ (reference sequence). The CDR3 has 14 amino acids. The CDR3 region is CASSSRLAEGEQYF. The CDR3 region has the DNA TGTGCCAGCAGCTCAAGACTAGCGGAGGGTGAGCAGTACTTC.

V gene TRBV7-2 combines with J gene TRBJ2-1; either TRBD1 or TRBD2 may fit D (5 bases each). Trimming stripped 5 bases from V and 14 bases from J, with 16 bases between. Germline loops: CDR1 SGHTA, CDR2 FQGNSA. There are 12 residues in the CDR3. CDR3 in amino acids: CASSPPGPTEFF. DNA for the CDR3: TGTGCCAGCAGCCCACCGGGGCCGACGGAGTTCTTC.

Written as DNA, the CDR3 is TGTGCCACCAGCAGAGGCCGATCCTCCTACGAGCAGTACTTC. Its translation is CATSRGRSSYEQYF. V is TRBV15 and J is TRBJ2-7; D is undetermined. In germline, CDR1 is LNHNV, CDR2 YYDKDF (reference sequence). Between the trimmed V and J ends, which lost 1 base and 0 bases, there was a span of 7 bases. The CDR3 totals 14 residues.

This chain links TRBV20-1 with TRBJ2-3; 7 nucleotides agree with TRBD2. The germline CDR1 and CDR2 sequences are DFQATT and SNEGSKA (reference sequence). The CDR3 consists of 13 residues. V was clipped by 6 bases and J by 2 bases; unmatched bases: 5. The CDR3 DNA follows: TGCAGTGCCCTGGGACTATACACAGATACGCAGTATTTT. It specifies CSALGLYTDTQYF.

The rearrangement links TRBV29-1 to TRBJ2-7, with D possibly TRBD2 on 6 matching bases. Germline-derived CDR1 and CDR2 are SQVTM and ANQGSEA. This CDR3 is built from 14 residues. V lost 6 bases and J lost 1, with 16 bases in between. The CDR3 DNA reads as TGCAGCGTCGGGACTCTTCAAACATCCTACGAGCAGTACTTC. Translated, it gives CSVGTLQTSYEQYF.

This sequence joins TRBV28 and TRBJ2-5; a possible D gene is TRBD1 (5 bases). V was cut by 7 bases and J by 7 bases, with 10 bases left in between. The CDR3 loop spans 11 amino acids. The V gene's germline CDR1 is MDHEN and CDR2 SYDVKM. CDR3 nucleotide sequence: TGTGCCAGCAAAGAAGGGGTGACCCAGTACTTC. It codes for CASKEGVTQYF.

This clonotype has more than one count but fewer than ten. The CDR3 loop is CASSLGGYGEQYF. In nucleotides, the CDR3 is TGTGCCAGCAGTTTAGGCGGGTATGGCGAGCAGTACTTC. The J gene is TRBJ2-7, the V gene TRBV27; perhaps TRBD2 as D (5 bases). From germline, CDR1 is MNHEY and CDR2 SMNVEV (reference sequence). V was shortened by 2 bases and J by 6 bases, with 11 bases between the two germline ends. The CDR3 sequence is 13 residues long.

The chain employs TRBV20-1 and TRBJ2-4; D call uncertain. The V end lost 6 bases, the J end lost 6 bases, and 12 bases lay between the germline ends. Germline-derived CDR1 and CDR2 are DFQATT and SNEGSKA (reference sequence). This CDR3 region has 12 residues. For the CDR3, the DNA is TGCAGTGCCGAGAACGTTGGAAACATTCAGTACTTC. Its translation is CSAENVGNIQYF.

V is TRBV5-1 and J is TRBJ2-2; 12 bases map to TRBD2. CDR3 length equals 16 residues. Germline V lookup: CDR1 SGHRS, CDR2 YFSETQ. Trimming removed 1 base from V and 6 bases from J; junction bases left unmatched: 4. The CDR3 sequence is CASSLMLAGGSGELFF. Written as DNA, the CDR3 is TGCGCCAGCAGCTTGATGCTAGCGGGAGGGTCCGGGGAGCTGTTTTTT.

The J gene is TRBJ2-1, the V gene TRBV4-2; 13 bases match TRBD2. J was trimmed by 11 bases and V by 5 bases; bases with no gene match: 15. Germline V gene lookup returns CDR1 LGHNA and CDR2 YNFKEQ. This CDR3 is built from 17 residues. CDR3 nucleotides: TGTGCCAGCAGCACCCCCGGGACTAGCGGGATTGGTAATCAGCAGTTCTTC. Encoded protein: CASSTPGTSGIGNQQFF.

This clonotype was counted only a few times. This rearrangement joins TRBV29-1 to TRBJ2-1; TRBD1 matches at 7 bases. Germline CDR1 reads SQVTM; CDR2 reads ANQGSEA. Trimming cost V 4 bases and J 10 bases; bases outside gene matches: 16. The CDR3 totals 15 residues. The chain's CDR3 is CSVGYLTRQGQEQFF. DNA of the CDR3: TGCAGCGTTGGCTACCTTACGCGACAGGGCCAGGAGCAGTTCTTC.

This clonotype was seen more than once but under ten times. This chain links TRBV7-2 with TRBJ2-5; D call uncertain. The CDR3 has 15 residues. Germline V gene sequence: CDR1 SGHTA, CDR2 FQGNSA. Trimming stripped 3 bases from V and 1 base from J, with 12 bases between. As DNA, the CDR3 is TGTGCCAGCAGCTTCTCCCGACGTATCCAAGAGACCCAGTACTTC. It translates to CASSFSRRIQETQYF.

The gene calls are TRBV2 and TRBJ2-3; 8 nucleotides match TRBD2. This CDR3 spans 17 amino acids. Germline CDR1 is SNHLY and CDR2 is FYNNEI. V gave up 3 bases and J gave up 3 bases; unmatched junction bases: 11. The DNA of the CDR3 is TGTGCCAGCAGTGAGACCCGGACTAGCTTAGGGACAGATACGCAGTATTTT. This codes for CASSETRTSLGTDTQYF.

This clonotype has only a few counts. The gene calls are TRBV7-2 and TRBJ2-7; no clear D. Germline assignment: CDR1 SGHTA and CDR2 FQGNSA. Trimming took 4 bases from V and 4 from J, leaving 17 bases between them. This CDR3 contains 15 residues. This CDR3 is CASSSRLGYGYEQYF. The CDR3 region has the DNA TGTGCCAGCAGCTCCAGACTTGGGTACGGATACGAGCAGTACTTC.

The chain combines TRBV29-1 with TRBJ1-3, with D uncertain. The CDR3 sequence is 11 residues long. Germline-derived CDR1 and CDR2 are SQVTM and ANQGSEA. V gave up 2 bases and J gave up 9 bases, with 8 bases separating them. This CDR3 reads CSVESPGTIYF. The CDR3 region has the DNA TGCAGCGTTGAAAGTCCGGGCACCATATATTTT.

The chain joins TRBV24-1 to TRBJ1-2; D is uncertain. Germline CDR1 KGHDR, CDR2 SFDVKD. The CDR3 sequence is 13 residues long. V lost 0 bases, J lost 2 bases, and 3 bases lay in between. The CDR3 DNA follows: TGTGCCACCAGTGATTTGAAAAACTATGGCTACACCTTC. Translation: CATSDLKNYGYTF.

The sample holds a few counts of this clonotype. This clone may be a read error of a much larger clone one base away. V gene TRBV7-9 combines with J gene TRBJ1-1, with 9 bases that match TRBD1. Germline V lookup: CDR1 SEHNR, CDR2 FQNEAQ (reference sequence). V trimming: 5 bases; J trimming: 4 bases; junction bases outside the gene matches: 2. This CDR3 has 13 amino acids. Here the CDR3 reads CASSRTGVTEAFF. In DNA, the CDR3 is TGTGCCAGCAGCCGGACAGGGGTCACTGAAGCTTTCTTT.

This chain links TRBV11-3 with TRBJ2-2; D is perhaps TRBD1 (6 bases). CDR1 is SGHNT, CDR2 YENEEA, per germline. This CDR3 is 15 amino acids long. V dropped 9 bases and J dropped 3 bases, with 17 bases sitting between them. The DNA of the CDR3 is TGTGCCAGTCAGAAGGACAGCTCCTACACCGGGGAGCTGTTTTTT. Its translation is CASQKDSSYTGELFF.

This clonotype was seen more than once but under ten times. The chain uses TRBV14 and TRBJ2-2; 7 bases are a match to TRBD1. From germline, CDR1 is SGHDN and CDR2 FVKESK. CDR3 length equals 16 residues. Germline trimming cut 0 bases from V and 4 bases from J; bases unmatched to any gene: 5. The CDR3 is CASSQETPGGTGELFF. DNA of the CDR3: TGTGCCAGCAGCCAAGAAACCCCAGGGGGCACCGGGGAGCTGTTTTTT.

This clonotype was counted a few times. This chain links TRBV28 with TRBJ2-7, with TRBD1 identical over 9 bases. Trimming removed 3 bases from V and 3 bases from J; junction bases left unmatched: 3. The CDR3 consists of 14 residues. Germline CDR1 and CDR2: MDHEN and SYDVKM. The DNA for the CDR3 is TGTGCCAGCAGTTTGACAGGGGGGAACTACGAGCAGTACTTC. Protein product: CASSLTGGNYEQYF.

The chain links TRBV10-3 to TRBJ2-3, with D unresolved. Germline loops: CDR1 ENHRY, CDR2 SYGVKD. The length of the CDR3 is 16 residues. Trimming stripped 4 bases from V and 0 bases from J, with 14 bases between. CDR3 residues: CAISGALSPSTDTQYF. The CDR3 bases are TGTGCCATCAGTGGCGCCCTAAGTCCTAGCACAGATACGCAGTATTTT.

This sequence joins TRBV20-1 and TRBJ1-2; 7 positions match TRBD1. Trimming at V came to 5 bases and at J to 0 bases, leaving 3 bases not matched to a gene. The CDR3 consists of 13 residues. The germline gives CDR1 DFQATT, CDR2 SNEGSKA (reference sequence). The CDR3 nucleotides are TGCAGTGCTGGGACAGTCGCTAACTATGGCTACACCTTC. As protein: CSAGTVANYGYTF.

The chain has TRBV28 and TRBJ2-5, with TRBD2 matching over 12 bases. Germline V gives CDR1 MDHEN, CDR2 SYDVKM. V lost 3 bases and J lost 3; bases outside the gene matches: 2. The CDR3 contains 15 residues. The CDR3 nucleotides are TGTGCCAGCAGTTTCGCTAGCGGGAGGGAAGAGACCCAGTACTTC. Translation gives CASSFASGREETQYF.

This rearrangement joins TRBV27 to TRBJ1-5, with a weak D call TRBD1 (5 bases). CDR3 length: 14 amino acids. V was trimmed by 6 bases and J by 4 bases, leaving 13 bases between them. CDR1 and CDR2 (germline): MNHEY, SMNVEV (reference sequence). CDR3 DNA sequence: TGTGCCAGCAGGCCTCAGGGTAGGAATCAGCCCCAGCATTTT. Translation: CASRPQGRNQPQHF.

V usage is TRBV20-1 and J usage is TRBJ1-3; D is unresolved. The CDR3 is made up of 14 amino acids. The ends were cut back, 0 bases at V and 3 bases at J, with 9 bases in the middle. The V gene's germline CDR1 is DFQATT and CDR2 SNEGSKA (reference sequence). The CDR3 reads CSARDPTLGNTIYF. As DNA, the CDR3 is TGCAGTGCTAGAGATCCCACCCTTGGAAACACCATATATTTT.

This clonotype was observed at least ten times. The gene calls are TRBV7-2 and TRBJ2-1; D gene ambiguous. Germline CDR1 SGHTA, CDR2 FQGNSA. V lost 0 bases to trimming and J lost 8 bases, with 8 bases between them. This CDR3 has 13 residues. CDR3 in amino acids: CASSLAPGDEQFF. CDR3 sequence (DNA): TGTGCCAGCAGCTTAGCGCCGGGTGATGAGCAGTTCTTC.

This clonotype was seen a handful of times. This chain links TRBV5-1 with TRBJ2-1; 7 nucleotides agree with TRBD1. Germline loops: CDR1 SGHRS, CDR2 YFSETQ. The CDR3 consists of 12 residues. V trimming: 4 bases; J trimming: 10 bases; junction bases outside the gene matches: 5. DNA for the CDR3: TGCGCCAGCAGCGCAACAGGGGAGGAGCAGTTCTTC. Protein sequence: CASSATGEEQFF.

In regard to this clonotype: A much larger clone lies a single base off, so this may be a read error. J is TRBJ2-5 and V is TRBV12-3 or TRBV12-4; D is undetermined. CDR3 length: 13 residues. The V end lost 3 bases, the J end lost 0 bases, and 5 bases lay between the germline ends. Written as DNA, the CDR3 is TGTGCCAGCAGTTTCCGGAACCAAGAGACCCAGTACTTC. Protein: CASSFRNQETQYF.